This TCR beta chain was captured by sequencing in a study of T cell responses to AZD1222 COVID-19 vaccine. The length of the CDR3 is 14 residues. Germline V CDR1 and CDR2: MGHRA, YSYEKL. Trimming removed 1 base from V and 5 bases from J, with 9 bases in between. Profiling relied on immunoSEQ multiplex PCR, and the TCRdb table lists in-frame clones only, not all of them. Of 150,000 to 200,000 clones listed, 90% are singletons. The chain couples TRBV4-1 to TRBJ1-5, with no clear D. Sequenced here: peripheral blood, sampled on day 0 of AZD1222 vaccination. The clonotype originates from an adult in good health. This CDR3 reads CASSQGVADQPQHF. In DNA, the CDR3 is TGCGCCAGCAGCCAAGGGGTCGCGGATCAGCCCCAGCATTTT.